One and the same sample provided the 5 T cell receptor beta chains below, sequenced in a study of human CD8 memory T cell subsets. The authors made TCR beta libraries using UMI-labeled 5' RACE. No DNA is given; TCRdb re-called the 5' RACE reads and lists each CDR3 protein once. The table for this sample gives 7,500 to 8,500 distinct CDR3 sequences. The sequencing input was CD8+ T cells from PBMCs. The receptors shown here come from a human donor in good health.

V and J are TRBV4-1 and TRBJ1-2. Germline CDR1 reads MGHRA; CDR2 reads YSYEKL. This CDR3 is built from 13 residues. CDR3 residues: CASSQVSNYGYTF.

The chain joins TRBV13 to TRBJ2-7; TCRdb selects TRBD2, and the lack of DNA leaves this call unchecked. CDR3 length equals 15 residues. Looked up from germline, CDR1 is PRHDT and CDR2 is FYEKMQ (reference sequence). This CDR3 is CASSSRQGTIYEQYF.

The chain employs TRBV10-2 and TRBJ2-3; TCRdb gives TRBD1 as the D gene, but with no DNA this cannot be confirmed. Germline V gives CDR1 WSHSY, CDR2 SAAADI. This CDR3 contains 12 residues. CDR3: CAIRTETDTQYF.

The rearrangement joins TRBV6-5 to TRBJ2-2. The length of the CDR3 is 14 residues. Germline V gene data show CDR1 as MNHEY and CDR2 as SVGAGI. This chain's CDR3 is CASSYIQTTGELFF.

The chain is built from TRBV27 and TRBJ1-1. The CDR3 has 15 residues. Germline values: CDR1 MNHEY, CDR2 SMNVEV (reference sequence). The CDR3 sequence: CASSRSTGPGTEAFF.